Here is one T cell receptor beta chain with its context. Its specificity is not known. This sample is drawn from a study of cytotoxic CD8 clonotypes in ibrutinib-treated CLL. Study information: Partial responses totalled roughly 24 and complete responses 2; after median about 67 months, around 14 remained remitted and around twelve progressed. On average, around 89,000 productive rearrangements and 260,000 or so productive templates per sample.

Clones were read by immunoSEQ multiplex PCR, and TCRdb kept only the in-frame ones, dropping some. The repertoire consists of some 61,000 clones, with around 65% occurring once and the leading ten covering 5.7%. Trimming shortened V by 9 bases and J by 4 bases, and 12 bases separated the two germline ends. The V gene's germline CDR1 is ENHRY and CDR2 SYGVKD. The CDR3 spans 12 residues. Findings and caveats of the study: Against age-matched healthy donors, baseline clonality ran higher and tracked circulating CD8+ T-cell counts.

The material was PBMCs, obtained after 12 months of ibrutinib treatment. This chain links TRBV10-3 with TRBJ1-2, with D hard to call. This clonotype was obtained from a human donor with chronic lymphocytic leukemia. CDR3 amino acids: CAMAREAYGYTF. CDR3 bases: TGTGCCATGGCACGGGAGGCCTATGGCTACACCTTC.